This entry features one T cell receptor (beta chain) sequence. The entry originates in a study of breast tumors, draining lymph nodes, adjacent tissues. TCRdb redid the calling of the multiplex PCR reads with MiXCR, one entry per CDR3 protein. The sample lists about 200,000 distinct CDR3 sequences, 25% to 40% occurring once. CDR1 and CDR2 from the germline V gene are GTSNPN and SVGIG (reference sequence). The junction had 8 bases not matched to a gene; V was cut back by 0 bases and J by 5 bases. The CDR3 spans 17 residues. Axillary draining lymph nodes of breast cancer patients supplied the node samples.

This TCR came from a female donor with breast cancer. Some clones in this sample may be carry-over from other donors' samples. The J gene is TRBJ2-1, the V gene TRBV30; 12 bases fit TRBD2. Sequenced sample: axillary lymph node tissue. CDR3: CAWSVSTSGSLNNEQFF. CDR3 DNA: TGTGCCTGGAGTGTATCGACTAGCGGGAGCCTAAACAATGAGCAGTTCTTC. The full variable domain, completed using reference TRBV30 and TRBJ2-1, is SQTIHQWPATLVQPVGSPLSLECTVEGTSNPNLYWYRQAAGRGLQLLFYSVGIGQISSEVPQNLSASRPQDRQFILSSKKLLLSDSGFYLCAWSVSTSGSLNNEQFFGPGTRLTVL.